The 27 T cell receptor beta chains in this list originate from one sample, sequenced in a study of cytomegalovirus exposure and HLA in healthy donors. Researchers ran the PCR with 60 Vbeta and 13 Jbeta primers. TCRdb's table, derived via immunoSEQ multiplex PCR, lists solely in-frame clones and lacks some. This table has some 130,000 clones, 80% appearing once. Sequencing was carried out using PBMCs. Receptors originate from a male donor in good health and CMV-seronegative.

The J gene is TRBJ1-3, the V gene TRBV15; no clear D gene. This CDR3 spans 15 amino acids. Per the germline V gene, CDR1 is LNHNV and CDR2 is YYDKDF (reference sequence). Trimming removed 1 base from V and 0 bases from J, with 7 bases in between. In DNA, the CDR3 is TGTGCCACCAGCAGAGTCCCCGTCTCTGGAAACACCATATATTTT. This translates into CATSRVPVSGNTIYF.

The rearrangement joins TRBV10-1 to TRBJ2-7; TRBD2 matches at 11 bases. Germline values: CDR1 WNHNN, CDR2 SYGVQD (reference sequence). V lost 3 bases and J lost 2; bases outside the gene matches: 3. This CDR3 region has 15 residues. In DNA, the CDR3 is TGCGCCAGCAGTGAAACTAGCGGGGGTACCTACGAGCAGTACTTC. This codes for CASSETSGGTYEQYF.

The CDR3, as DNA: TGTGCCAGCAGCCAAACAGGGAGCTATGGCTACACCTTC. Protein sequence: CASSQTGSYGYTF. This sequence joins TRBV28 and TRBJ1-2; possibly TRBD1 for D (6 bases). Per the germline V gene, CDR1 is MDHEN and CDR2 is SYDVKM. The V and J ends lost 6 bases and 4 bases respectively, with 12 bases between them. CDR3 length equals 13 residues.

This clone is labeled medium-sized. The chain's CDR3 is CASSPTGVSYEQYF. The CDR3 DNA sequence: TGTGCCAGCAGCCCGACAGGGGTATCCTACGAGCAGTACTTC. The rearrangement links TRBV6-6 to TRBJ2-7; 8 bases align to TRBD1. The germline CDR1 and CDR2 sequences are MNHNY and SVGAGI (reference sequence). The CDR3 extends over 14 amino acids. With V trimmed by 6 bases and J by 1 base, 5 bases remained unmatched.

The genes are TRBV5-4 and TRBJ2-1; 7 nucleotides line up with TRBD2. The ends lost 5 bases at V and 6 bases at J; junction bases unmatched: 8. The CDR3 loop spans 14 amino acids. CDR1 and CDR2 from the germline V gene are SGHNT and YYREEE (reference sequence). The DNA of the CDR3 is TGTGCCAGCAGTACCGCGGGGAGGGCCAATGAGCAGTTCTTC. Protein: CASSTAGRANEQFF.

The genes are TRBV11-2 and TRBJ1-1; no clear D. This CDR3 spans 18 amino acids. CDR1 SGHAT and CDR2 FQNNGV come from the germline V gene. V was shortened by 1 base and J by 1 base, with 19 bases between the two germline ends. The CDR3 protein is CASSLAAIVNSPNTEAFF. The CDR3 nucleotides read TGTGCCAGCAGCTTAGCGGCTATCGTTAACAGCCCGAACACTGAAGCTTTCTTT. The full variable domain, its missing parts supplied by reference TRBV11-2 and TRBJ1-1, is EAGVAQSPRYKIIEKRQSVAFWCNPISGHATLYWYQQILGQGPKLLIQFQNNGVVDDSQLPKDRFSAERLKGVDSTLKIQPAKLEDSAVYLCASSLAAIVNSPNTEAFFGQGTRLTVV.

The genes are TRBV19 and TRBJ2-7; 9 positions match TRBD2. CDR1 is LNHDA, CDR2 SQIVND, per germline (reference sequence). There are 14 residues in the CDR3. V was clipped by 5 bases and J by 2 bases; unmatched bases: 4. CDR3 in DNA: TGTGCCAGTAGTCCGGGACTAGCAACCTACGAGCAGTACTTC. Translated: CASSPGLATYEQYF.

The V call is TRBV6-1, the J call TRBJ1-3; D is undetermined. Trimming removed 6 bases from V and 2 bases from J, with 14 bases in between. CDR3 length equals 15 residues. CDR1 is MNHNS and CDR2 is SASEGT in the germline V gene. The CDR3 DNA reads TGTGCCAGCAGGCGCGATTATTCCACTGGAAACACCATATATTTT. This translates into CASRRDYSTGNTIYF.

This clone has a handful of counts. The V and J genes are TRBV5-1 and TRBJ1-1; D remains ambiguous. Germline values: CDR1 SGHRS, CDR2 YFSETQ. The CDR3 loop spans 13 amino acids. V was shortened by 3 bases and J by 1 base, with 7 bases between the two germline ends. The CDR3 loop is CASSYTSNTEAFF. The CDR3 region has the DNA TGCGCCAGCAGCTACACATCGAACACTGAAGCTTTCTTT.

The chain uses TRBV19 and TRBJ2-2; 8 nucleotides line up with TRBD2. Germline-derived CDR1 and CDR2 are LNHDA and SQIVND (reference sequence). The CDR3 consists of 16 residues. Losses at the gene ends were 11 bases for V and 7 bases for J; bases not matched to a gene: 18. DNA of the CDR3: TGTGCCTCAAGTATCGGGGGGGCCCGTAGAAACGGGGAGCTGTTTTTT. As protein: CASSIGGARRNGELFF.

The chain joins TRBV5-1 to TRBJ2-2; perhaps TRBD2 as D (6 bases). Germline CDR1 SGHRS, CDR2 YFSETQ. The CDR3 is 16 residues long. V was pared by 4 bases and J by 1 base, with 14 bases between. CDR3 sequence (DNA): TGCGCCAGCAGCCCCCCCCCAGCGGGGAACACCGGGGAGCTGTTTTTT. Translated: CASSPPPAGNTGELFF.

V gene TRBV18 combines with J gene TRBJ1-3; 7 bases agree with TRBD1. The CDR3 runs 17 residues. The V gene's germline CDR1 is KGHSH and CDR2 LQKENI. V trimming: 0 bases; J trimming: 0 bases; junction bases outside the gene matches: 5. The CDR3 reads CASSPPTGTVSGNTIYF. The CDR3 DNA reads as TGTGCCAGCTCACCACCTACCGGGACAGTCTCTGGAAACACCATATATTTT.

The chain uses TRBV18 and TRBJ2-1; 14 bases match TRBD2. This CDR3 region has 15 residues. From germline, CDR1 is KGHSH and CDR2 LQKENI. V was clipped by 3 bases and J by 6 bases; unmatched bases: 1. CDR3 amino acids: CASSPGLAGGNEQFF. CDR3 bases: TGTGCCAGCTCACCCGGACTAGCGGGAGGCAATGAGCAGTTCTTC. Drawing the rest from reference TRBV18 and TRBJ2-1, the complete variable domain is NAGVMQNPRHLVRRRGQEARLRCSPMKGHSHVYWYRQLPEEGLKFMVYLQKENIIDESGMPKERFSAEFPKEGPSILRIQQVVRGDSAAYFCASSPGLAGGNEQFFGPGTRLTVL.

The gene calls are TRBV19 and TRBJ2-3; 12 bases are shared with TRBD2. The CDR3 length is 18 residues. Looked up from germline, CDR1 is LNHDA and CDR2 is SQIVND (reference sequence). J lost 8 bases, V lost 3 bases, and 15 bases had no gene match. The CDR3: CASSIALAGGPSFSTQYF. The DNA for the CDR3 is TGTGCCAGTAGTATTGCCCTAGCGGGGGGGCCATCTTTTTCTACGCAGTATTTT.

The chain carries TRBV19 and TRBJ2-2; TRBD1 aligns across 7 bases. This CDR3 region has 15 residues. After removal of 3 bases from V and 1 base from J, the junction contained 2 bases not matched to a gene. Germline V gene data show CDR1 as LNHDA and CDR2 as SQIVND (reference sequence). The chain's CDR3 is CASSMWTGNTGELFF. The CDR3 DNA follows: TGTGCCAGTAGTATGTGGACAGGGAACACCGGGGAGCTGTTTTTT.

J is TRBJ1-2 and V is TRBV10-2; D call uncertain. This CDR3 has 12 residues. Germline CDR1 reads WSHSY; CDR2 reads SAAADI. The ends were cut back, 7 bases at V and 6 bases at J, with 12 bases in the middle. The CDR3 spells CASTNKYDGYTF. The DNA of the CDR3 is TGCGCCAGCACCAACAAATACGATGGCTACACCTTC.

The table lists this clone with a few counts. The gene calls are TRBV4-2 and TRBJ2-1; 8 bases align to TRBD2. V trimming: 0 bases; J trimming: 4 bases; junction bases outside the gene matches: 8. Germline CDR1 LGHNA, CDR2 YNFKEQ. The CDR3 has 17 amino acids. CDR3 DNA: TGTGCCAGCAGCCAAGATTTTTCGGGGGGGGCGTACAATGAGCAGTTCTTC. This translates into CASSQDFSGGAYNEQFF.

This sequence joins TRBV6-4 and TRBJ2-3, with a tentative D call TRBD1 (6 bases). V lost 3 bases, J lost 3 bases, and 10 bases lay in between. Germline CDR1 is MRHNA and CDR2 is SNTAGT. This CDR3 spans 14 amino acids. The CDR3 bases are TGTGCCAGCAGTGAGGGGGCTGGGACAGATACGCAGTATTTT. It yields the protein CASSEGAGTDTQYF.

The CDR3 DNA reads as TGTGCCAGCAGCTTAGGCGTCCGATACGTTGATGGCTACACCTTC. Translated, it gives CASSLGVRYVDGYTF. This chain links TRBV11-2 with TRBJ1-2; D unclear. From germline, CDR1 is SGHAT and CDR2 FQNNGV. V was trimmed by 1 base and J by 6 bases, leaving 15 bases between them. CDR3 length equals 15 residues.

This chain links TRBV5-1 with TRBJ2-7; TRBD1 matches 9 bases. The CDR3 has 13 residues. Germline V gene sequence: CDR1 SGHRS, CDR2 YFSETQ. Unmatched junction bases numbered 4, after V lost 5 bases and J lost 4 bases. CDR3 in amino acids: CASRGGTGYEQYF. The CDR3 bases are TGCGCCAGCAGGGGCGGGACAGGGTACGAGCAGTACTTC.

V and J are TRBV5-1 and TRBJ2-2, with TRBD2 matching over 10 bases. The CDR3 is 16 residues long. Germline trimming cut 4 bases from V and 0 bases from J; bases unmatched to any gene: 3. Germline CDR1 and CDR2: SGHRS and YFSETQ. CDR3 sequence reads: CASSQLAGANTGELFF. CDR3 coding DNA: TGCGCCAGCAGCCAGCTAGCGGGAGCGAACACCGGGGAGCTGTTTTTT.

The V and J genes are TRBV2 and TRBJ2-7; tentative D call: TRBD1 (7 bases). Trimming pared 7 bases from V and 2 bases from J, leaving 12 bases between. The CDR3 sequence is 13 residues long. Looked up from germline, CDR1 is SNHLY and CDR2 is FYNNEI. CDR3 DNA sequence: TGTGCCAGCACAGGGGGGCAGGCCTACGAGCAGTACTTC. This translates into CASTGGQAYEQYF.

This chain connects TRBV7-6 to TRBJ2-7, with 9 nucleotides matching TRBD1. Germline V CDR1 and CDR2: SGHVS, FNYEAQ. J lost 2 bases, V lost 5 bases, and 13 bases had no gene match. This CDR3 has 17 residues. The CDR3 reads CASSPSAGTGTAYEQYF. The CDR3, as DNA: TGTGCCAGCAGCCCAAGTGCGGGGACAGGGACAGCCTACGAGCAGTACTTC.

The chain carries TRBV4-1 and TRBJ2-5; 7 bases are a match to TRBD1. Matching the DNA end better, TRBJ2-7 makes the J call doubtful. The CDR3 runs 16 residues. Germline CDR1 reads MGHRA; CDR2 reads YSYEKL. CDR3 nucleotides: TGCGCCAGCAGCCAAGGGAGAGGGACAGACACCTACGAGCAGTACTTC. Its protein is CASSQGRGTDTYEQYF.

This sequence joins TRBV30 and TRBJ2-5; 12 bases align to TRBD2. Germline values: CDR1 GTSNPN, CDR2 SVGIG (reference sequence). The CDR3 totals 15 residues. J lost 7 bases, V lost 3 bases, and 9 bases had no gene match. CDR3 amino acids: CAWSLTTSGRGTQYF. In DNA form, the CDR3 reads TGTGCCTGGAGCTTGACGACTAGCGGGAGAGGGACCCAGTACTTC.

The chain has TRBV30 and TRBJ1-3, with D hard to call. The CDR3 runs 18 residues. Trimming took 1 base from V and 0 from J, leaving 19 bases between them. Per the germline V gene, CDR1 is GTSNPN and CDR2 is SVGIG (reference sequence). The CDR3, as DNA: TGTGCCTGGAGTGCCCCCAGACACCTCCCGAGCTCTGGAAACACCATATATTTT. It is translated as CAWSAPRHLPSSGNTIYF.

This sequence joins TRBV5-6 and TRBJ2-7, with D maybe TRBD1 (6 bases). CDR1 is SGHDT, CDR2 YYEEEE, per germline. The V and J ends lost 3 bases and 5 bases respectively, with 18 bases between them. The CDR3 is 15 residues long. Here the CDR3 reads CASSSPAGQIHEQYF. The CDR3 nucleotides read TGTGCCAGCAGCTCACCCGCCGGACAGATCCACGAGCAGTACTTC.